The 12 T cell receptor beta chains presented below share a single source sample, sequenced in a study of cytotoxic CD8 clonotypes in ibrutinib-treated CLL. Generated by immunoSEQ multiplex PCR, the TCRdb table keeps only in-frame clones and is missing some. The sample carries about 120,000 clones, 50% to 65% recorded once. The input for sequencing was PBMCs, taken after 24 months of ibrutinib treatment. These receptors all come from a human donor with chronic lymphocytic leukemia.

The genes are TRBV4-3 and TRBJ2-7; the D gene is possibly TRBD1 (6 bases). This CDR3 spans 14 amino acids. Germline lookup yields CDR1 LGHNA and CDR2 YSLEER. The V and J ends lost 2 bases and 5 bases respectively, with 13 bases between them. The CDR3: CASSQKQGRDEQYF. CDR3 nucleotide sequence: TGCGCCAGCAGCCAAAAACAGGGTCGGGACGAGCAGTACTTC.

This clone turned up a few times. V is TRBV28 and J is TRBJ2-3; TRBD2 might be the D (6 bases). Germline V lookup: CDR1 MDHEN, CDR2 SYDVKM. V was pared by 6 bases and J by 4 bases, with 17 bases between. The CDR3 consists of 15 residues. The CDR3 DNA follows: TGTGCCAGCAGCCAGGGTGGGGAGGATGCAGATACGCAGTATTTT. It yields the protein CASSQGGEDADTQYF.

This clone was detected only a few times. The chain links TRBV7-7 to TRBJ2-5, with D perhaps matching TRBD1 (6 bases). CDR1 is SSHAT and CDR2 is FNYEAQ in the germline V gene (reference sequence). Trimming removed 6 bases from V and 1 base from J, with 9 bases in between. The CDR3 is 13 residues long. The CDR3 sequence is CASSGQPQETQYF. For the CDR3, the DNA is TGTGCCAGCAGTGGACAGCCCCAAGAGACCCAGTACTTC. The full variable domain, completed using reference TRBV7-7 and TRBJ2-5, is GAGVSQSPRYKVTKRGQDVTLRCDPISSHATLYWYQQALGQGPEFLTYFNYEAQPDKSGLPSDRFSAERPEGSISTLTIQRTEQRDSAMYRCASSGQPQETQYFGPGTRLLVL.

The chain couples TRBV15 to TRBJ1-4, with unresolved D. Trimming left V 0 bases short and J 5 bases short, with 10 bases between. CDR1 is LNHNV and CDR2 is YYDKDF in the germline V gene (reference sequence). The CDR3 extends over 15 amino acids. CDR3 protein: CATSRDPQRNEKLFF. The CDR3, as DNA: TGTGCCACCAGCAGAGATCCCCAGAGGAATGAAAAACTGTTTTTT.

The chain employs TRBV10-3 and TRBJ1-4, with 7 bases matching TRBD1. Per the germline V gene, CDR1 is ENHRY and CDR2 is SYGVKD. V shed 4 bases and J 0 bases; nucleotides not matched to a gene: 8. The CDR3 is 17 residues long. The chain's CDR3 is CAISATTGSATNEKLFF. CDR3 bases: TGTGCCATCAGTGCGACGACAGGGAGTGCAACTAATGAAAAACTGTTTTTT.

This chain joins TRBV4-2 and TRBJ1-2; 7 nucleotides align to TRBD1. Germline trimming cut 4 bases from V and 8 bases from J; bases unmatched to any gene: 10. The CDR3 is 14 amino acids. Germline assignment: CDR1 LGHNA and CDR2 YNFKEQ. CDR3: CASSLNSGTVGYTF. CDR3 nucleotides: TGTGCCAGCAGCCTCAATTCCGGGACAGTCGGCTACACCTTC.

The CDR3 protein is CASSPGYTQYF. The CDR3 DNA reads as TGTGCCAGCAGCCCGGGGTATACGCAGTATTTT. The rearrangement links TRBV14 to TRBJ2-3, with a weak D call TRBD2 (5 bases). Trimming cost V 4 bases and J 7 bases, with 6 bases left between them. There are 11 residues in the CDR3. The V gene's germline CDR1 is SGHDN and CDR2 FVKESK. The full variable domain, in which reference TRBV14 and TRBJ2-3 provide the parts outside the CDR3, is EAGVTQFPSHSVIEKGQTVTLRCDPISGHDNLYWYRRVMGKEIKFLLHFVKESKQDESGMPNNRFLAERTGGTYSTLKVQPAELEDSGVYFCASSPGYTQYFGPGTRLTVL.

The chain couples TRBV2 to TRBJ2-2, with TRBD2 matching over 9 bases. The V gene end was trimmed by 8 bases and the J gene end by 4 bases; junction bases not matched to a gene: 5. This CDR3 spans 14 amino acids. Germline CDR1 and CDR2: SNHLY and FYNNEI. The CDR3 bases are TGTGCCAGCCGTGGCGGGGGGGTCACCGGGGAGCTGTTTTTT. Amino acid sequence: CASRGGGVTGELFF.

The CDR3 spells CAWSVLGQGIDEQFF. Written as DNA, the CDR3 is TGTGCCTGGAGTGTACTTGGACAGGGGATCGATGAGCAGTTCTTC. The chain joins TRBV30 to TRBJ2-1; 9 nucleotides agree with TRBD1. Trimming cost V 0 bases and J 8 bases; bases outside gene matches: 8. Germline V gives CDR1 GTSNPN, CDR2 SVGIG (reference sequence). The CDR3 is 15 residues long.

The chain employs TRBV28 and TRBJ2-3; D is undetermined. The V and J ends lost 3 bases and 5 bases respectively, with 12 bases between them. The V gene's germline CDR1 is MDHEN and CDR2 SYDVKM. This CDR3 has 14 amino acids. This CDR3 is CASSFRLLGDTQYF. The CDR3 DNA reads as TGTGCCAGCAGTTTTCGGCTATTGGGAGATACGCAGTATTTT.

The rearrangement uses TRBV6-6 and TRBJ1-6; unclear D gene. This CDR3 comprises 13 residues. Germline V CDR1 and CDR2: MNHNY, SVGAGI (reference sequence). The ends were cut back, 7 bases at V and 4 bases at J, with 8 bases in the middle. This CDR3 is CASTQGYNSPLHF. CDR3 coding DNA: TGTGCCAGCACCCAAGGGTATAATTCACCCCTCCACTTT.

The chain couples TRBV30 to TRBJ1-1, with D hard to call. Germline V lookup: CDR1 GTSNPN, CDR2 SVGIG (reference sequence). The length of the CDR3 is 14 residues. Trimming took 0 bases from V and 8 from J, leaving 16 bases between them. CDR3 amino acids: CAWSVPLASTEAFF. The CDR3 coding sequence is TGTGCCTGGAGTGTACCCCTAGCATCAACGGAAGCTTTCTTT.